The 25 T cell receptor beta chains in this list originate from one sample, sequenced in a study of blood T cells in healthy people across ages. Primed by a sample-barcoded 5' primer and a J-beta primer mix, a second PCR proceeded for about 6 to 12 cycles. A single record per CDR3 protein comes from TCRdb applying MiXCR to the 5' RACE reads. In the table there are about 580,000 distinct CDR3 sequences, more than 45% of which are singletons. Sequencing was performed on blood. These receptors were taken from a man at least 80 years old in good health.

This clonotype has a handful of counts. The V call is TRBV10-3, the J call TRBJ2-6; maybe TRBD1 (6 bases). The CDR3 is 19 amino acids. The germline CDR1 and CDR2 sequences are ENHRY and SYGVKD. V lost 0 bases, J lost 0 bases, and 15 bases lay in between. CDR3 protein: CAISESTNRVRSGANVLTF. DNA of the CDR3: TGTGCCATCAGTGAGTCTACCAACAGGGTTCGCTCTGGGGCCAACGTCCTGACTTTC.

To note about this clonotype: One end of the junction fails to match germline, which may point to a read error. CDR3 loop: CASSSRPWNYGQYF. The CDR3 nucleotides are TGTGCCAGCAGCTCTCGTCCTTGGAACTACGGGCAGTACTTC. This chain connects TRBV7-2 to TRBJ2-7; D is uncertain. The CDR3 has 14 residues. Germline CDR1 is SGHTA and CDR2 is FQGNSA.

This clonotype was seen more than once but under ten times. V is TRBV7-2 and J is TRBJ2-3; D assignment may be TRBD1 or TRBD2 (5 bases each). Germline values: CDR1 SGHTA, CDR2 FQGNSA. Trimming pared 4 bases from V and 4 bases from J, leaving 15 bases between. The CDR3 runs to 15 residues. The CDR3 DNA reads TGTGCCAGCAGCTCTAGCCACGTAGGGGCAGATACGCAGTATTTT. Its translation: CASSSSHVGADTQYF.

This chain joins TRBV6-2 or TRBV6-3 and TRBJ1-4; a weak D match, TRBD1 (5 bases). The CDR3 extends over 16 amino acids. Germline CDR1 and CDR2: MNHEY and SVGEGT. V lost 5 bases, J lost 0 bases, and 13 bases lay in between. The CDR3 nucleotides are TGTGCCAGCAGTGGGAGGACAAGCCCAACTAATGAAAAACTGTTTTTT. It codes for CASSGRTSPTNEKLFF.

To note about this clonotype: One end of the junction does not line up with germline, which may come from a read error. The chain uses TRBV12-3 or TRBV12-4 and TRBJ1-6, with 8 bases identical to TRBD1. The CDR3 is 18 amino acids. The CDR3 bases are TGTGCCAGCAGTTTGGAGTGGGACGACAGGGGTAATAATTCACCCCCCCACTTT. It translates to CASSLEWDDRGNNSPPHF.

This clonotype was detected once. The junction does not match germline at one end; this may be a read error. V is TRBV14 and J is TRBJ2-3; D is possibly TRBD2 (6 bases). Germline CDR1 is SGHDN and CDR2 is FVKESK. There are 16 residues in the CDR3. The CDR3 loop is CASSQDGGTSTDRQYF. The CDR3 DNA reads as TGTGCCAGCAGCCAAGATGGCGGAACTAGCACAGATAGGCAGTATTTT.

With respect to this clonotype: A read error is possible here, since a much larger clone lies one base away. V gene TRBV4-3 combines with J gene TRBJ1-2, with D uncertain. The CDR3 consists of 16 residues. CDR1 and CDR2 (germline): LGHNA, YSLEER. V was trimmed by 0 bases and J by 7 bases, leaving 18 bases between them. Written as DNA, the CDR3 is TGCGCCAGCAGCCAAGATGACGGCTCCCGAGCTGGTGGCTACACCTTC. This sequence encodes CASSQDDGSRAGGYTF.

This clonotype has a handful of counts. The rearrangement uses TRBV9 and TRBJ2-6, with D possibly TRBD1 on 6 matching bases. V was trimmed by 0 bases and J by 1 base, leaving 23 bases between them. This CDR3 is 21 amino acids long. Germline V gene data show CDR1 as SGDLS and CDR2 as YYNGEE. The chain's CDR3 is CASSVVSRGQKGLSGANVLTF. The CDR3 DNA reads as TGTGCCAGCAGCGTAGTCTCCCGGGGACAAAAGGGCCTGTCTGGGGCCAACGTCCTGACTTTC.

This clonotype has at least ten counts. The chain employs TRBV6-5 and TRBJ1-2; TRBD1 might be the D (6 bases). Germline assignment: CDR1 MNHEY and CDR2 SVGAGI. This CDR3 is 14 amino acids long. V was trimmed by 6 bases and J by 6 bases, leaving 17 bases between them. This CDR3 reads CASRLRGRADGYTF. The CDR3, as DNA: TGTGCCAGCAGACTCAGGGGTCGGGCGGATGGCTACACCTTC.

The chain carries TRBV4-3 and TRBJ2-5, with D tentatively TRBD1 or TRBD2 (6 bases each). The J call may be faulty, since TRBJ2-7 better matches the DNA end. CDR3 length: 16 residues. Germline V gives CDR1 LGHNA, CDR2 YSLEER. Written as DNA, the CDR3 is TGCGCCAGCAGCCAAGAGAGGTCAGGGGAGGCCTACGAGCAGTACTTC. Translated, it gives CASSQERSGEAYEQYF.

This clonotype has a handful of counts. The V and J genes are TRBV7-9 and TRBJ1-2, with D perhaps TRBD1 (5 bases). The CDR3 contains 16 residues. V was cut by 1 base and J by 7 bases, with 19 bases left in between. Looked up from germline, CDR1 is SEHNR and CDR2 is FQNEAQ (reference sequence). CDR3 protein: CASSLESLRAGLGYTF. CDR3 in DNA: TGTGCCAGCAGCTTAGAATCCCTGAGGGCAGGGCTTGGCTACACCTTC. The whole variable domain, remainder taken from reference TRBV7-9 and TRBJ1-2, is DTGVSQNPRHKITKRGQNVTFRCDPISEHNRLYWYRQTLGQGPEFLTYFQNEAQLEKSRLLSDRFSAERPKGSFSTLEIQRTEQGDSAMYLCASSLESLRAGLGYTFGSGTRLTVV.

This chain connects TRBV18 to TRBJ2-4, with D perhaps TRBD2 (5 bases). Matching the DNA end better, TRBJ2-7 makes the J call doubtful. From germline, CDR1 is KGHSH and CDR2 LQKENI. This CDR3 comprises 14 residues. In DNA, the CDR3 is TGTGCCAGCTCGCTTGGGAGTCAGATTTACGAGCAGTACTTC. Protein sequence: CASSLGSQIYEQYF.

The sample holds a few counts of this clonotype. The chain couples TRBV4-3 to TRBJ2-3; maybe TRBD1 (5 bases). CDR3 length: 13 amino acids. The ends were cut back, 3 bases at V and 6 bases at J, with 10 bases in the middle. The germline CDR1 and CDR2 sequences are LGHNA and YSLEER. In nucleotides, the CDR3 is TGCGCCAGCAGCCATGATCAGGGTGATACGCAGTATTTT. It specifies CASSHDQGDTQYF.

The chain couples TRBV4-3 to TRBJ2-3; TRBD2 aligns across 10 bases. Per the germline V gene, CDR1 is LGHNA and CDR2 is YSLEER. The ends lost 1 base at V and 5 bases at J; junction bases unmatched: 6. The CDR3 spans 16 residues. The CDR3 coding sequence is TGCGCCAGCAGCCAAGCTTTGAGCGGGAGGGGAGATACGCAGTATTTT. Translation gives CASSQALSGRGDTQYF.

The gene calls are TRBV2 and TRBJ1-5, with a weak D call TRBD1 (5 bases). Germline lookup yields CDR1 SNHLY and CDR2 FYNNEI. The CDR3 has 15 residues. V was shortened by 3 bases and J by 0 bases, with 9 bases between the two germline ends. This CDR3 reads CASSEVRDSNQPQHF. CDR3 nucleotide sequence: TGTGCCAGCAGTGAGGTCAGGGATAGCAATCAGCCCCAGCATTTT.

The V gene is TRBV20-1, the J gene TRBJ2-5; 12 bases fit TRBD2. V lost 3 bases, J lost 9 bases, and 17 bases stayed unmatched. The CDR3 contains 17 residues. Germline V gene lookup returns CDR1 DFQATT and CDR2 SNEGSKA (reference sequence). The CDR3 bases are TGCAGTGCTAGCTCACCGGGACTAGCGGGCTCGCAGTGGGCCCAGTACTTC. Its protein product is CSASSPGLAGSQWAQYF.

The chain employs TRBV5-1 and TRBJ1-1; D is undetermined. Between the trimmed V and J ends, which lost 0 bases and 0 bases, there was a span of 6 bases. This CDR3 region has 14 residues. CDR1 SGHRS and CDR2 YFSETQ come from the germline V gene. The CDR3: CASSLATVNTEAFF. The DNA for the CDR3 is TGCGCCAGCAGCTTGGCGACCGTGAACACTGAAGCTTTCTTT.

This clonotype was seen a few times. V gene TRBV10-3 combines with J gene TRBJ2-1; 8 bases are a match to TRBD2. The germline V gene has CDR1 ENHRY and CDR2 SYGVKD. The ends lost 6 bases at V and 6 bases at J; junction bases unmatched: 10. The CDR3 extends over 15 amino acids. The CDR3 region is CAISSSGLPTNEQFF. The CDR3, as DNA: TGTGCCATCAGCTCTAGCGGGCTACCTACCAATGAGCAGTTCTTC.

The V gene is TRBV27, the J gene TRBJ1-2; no clear D gene. V dropped 5 bases and J dropped 5 bases, with 21 bases sitting between them. CDR1 is MNHEY and CDR2 is SMNVEV in the germline V gene (reference sequence). The CDR3 extends over 16 amino acids. The CDR3 DNA is TGTGCCAGCAGTCGACTATCCCCTAACTTGTGGTATGGCTACACCTTC. Amino acid sequence: CASSRLSPNLWYGYTF.

This rearrangement joins TRBV6-2 or TRBV6-3 to TRBJ2-6; 7 positions agree with TRBD1. The CDR3 is 16 residues long. Trimming removed 5 bases from V and 0 bases from J; junction bases left unmatched: 4. Germline lookup yields CDR1 MNHEY and CDR2 SVGEGT. In DNA form, the CDR3 reads TGTGCCAGCAGTGACAGGGCACGCTCTGGGGCCAACGTCCTGACTTTC. This translates into CASSDRARSGANVLTF.

This chain connects TRBV7-2 to TRBJ1-4; 7 nucleotides line up with TRBD1. Trimming removed 4 bases from V and 3 bases from J; junction bases left unmatched: 5. The CDR3 totals 15 residues. Germline V gives CDR1 SGHTA, CDR2 FQGNSA. Here the CDR3 DNA reads TGTGCCAGCAGCTCAACCGGGACAGCTAATGAAAAACTGTTTTTT. Translation: CASSSTGTANEKLFF.

In the case of this clonotype: A much larger clone sits a single nucleotide away, making a read error possible. J is TRBJ2-5 and V is TRBV4-3, with 8 bases matching TRBD2. The germline V gene encodes CDR1 LGHNA and CDR2 YSLEER. This CDR3 is built from 14 residues. The J segment lost 5 bases and the V segment lost 1 base, leaving 3 bases of the junction unmatched. CDR3 sequence reads: CASSQVAGSETQYF. CDR3 bases: TGCGCCAGCAGCCAAGTAGCGGGAAGTGAGACCCAGTACTTC.

This clonotype has just a few counts. The CDR3 sequence is CASSLSPGTDTEAFF. The CDR3 DNA reads as TGTGCCAGCAGCTTAAGCCCAGGTACGGACACTGAAGCTTTCTTT. The V call is TRBV7-2, the J call TRBJ1-1; D gene unclear. Trimming removed 2 bases from V and 3 bases from J, with 13 bases in between. This CDR3 is built from 15 residues. Germline CDR1 reads SGHTA; CDR2 reads FQGNSA.

The chain joins TRBV7-2 to TRBJ2-1; 9 bases match TRBD1. The length of the CDR3 is 13 residues. J was trimmed by 10 bases and V by 5 bases; bases with no gene match: 6. CDR1 is SGHTA, CDR2 FQGNSA, per germline. CDR3 loop: CASSRQGVREQFF. CDR3 sequence (DNA): TGTGCCAGCAGCAGACAGGGGGTTAGAGAGCAGTTCTTC.

This chain uses TRBV20-1 with TRBJ2-5, with a tentative D call TRBD2 (6 bases). With 1 base removed from V and 2 bases from J, the gap between germline ends came to 17 bases. The CDR3 runs 16 residues. Per germline, CDR1 DFQATT and CDR2 SNEGSKA (reference sequence). CDR3 amino acids: CSARGLRVGGQETQYF. In DNA form, the CDR3 reads TGCAGTGCTAGAGGCCTCCGGGTCGGGGGTCAAGAGACCCAGTACTTC.